Below, 8 T cell receptor beta chains from the same sample are listed, as sequenced in a study of CD8 T cells in Susac syndrome. RNA in amounts of roughly 0.5 to 1 ug was reverse transcribed with random hexamers. TCRdb redid the calling of the immunoSEQ multiplex PCR reads with MiXCR, one entry per CDR3 protein. Of about 210,000 distinct CDR3 sequences listed, over 90% are singletons. The sample was CD4+ T cells from PBMCs. These receptors all stem from a human donor with Susac syndrome.

The rearrangement joins TRBV27 to TRBJ1-6, with 8 bases that match TRBD1. The CDR3 length is 15 residues. Trimming cost V 1 base and J 8 bases; bases outside gene matches: 4. Germline CDR1 is MNHEY and CDR2 is SMNVEV (reference sequence). The CDR3 spells CASSLFGTGDSPLHF. The CDR3 DNA reads as TGTGCCAGCAGTTTATTCGGGACAGGTGATTCACCCCTCCACTTT.

This chain links TRBV20-1 with TRBJ2-1, with TRBD2 matching over 12 bases. Germline loops: CDR1 DFQATT, CDR2 SNEGSKA (reference sequence). V lost 3 bases to trimming and J lost 3 bases; unmatched junction nucleotides: 6. The CDR3 has 16 residues. CDR3 sequence reads: CSASMTSGGHYNEQFF. CDR3 sequence (DNA): TGCAGTGCTAGTATGACTAGCGGGGGCCACTACAATGAGCAGTTCTTC.

The chain uses TRBV25-1 and TRBJ1-4; D call uncertain. Trimming took off 2 bases at V and 5 bases at J, with 6 bases between the two ends. Germline CDR1 is MGHDK and CDR2 is SYGVNS. CDR3 size: 13 residues. Here the CDR3 DNA reads TGTGCCAGCAGTGAACCGGGGAATGAAAAACTGTTTTTT. Translated, it gives CASSEPGNEKLFF.

This chain connects TRBV29-1 to TRBJ2-3, with 15 bases that match TRBD2. V dropped 6 bases and J dropped 4; count of bases not matched to a gene: 8. The length of the CDR3 is 16 residues. The germline gives CDR1 SQVTM, CDR2 ANQGSEA. The chain's CDR3 is CSVTGGLAGGADTQYF. The CDR3 bases are TGCAGCGTCACAGGGGGACTAGCGGGGGGCGCAGATACGCAGTATTTT.

This chain links TRBV7-2 with TRBJ2-3, with 9 bases fitting TRBD1. CDR1 is SGHTA, CDR2 FQGNSA, per germline. CDR3 length: 16 residues. V shed 5 bases, J shed 3 bases, and the junction held 9 bases outside the gene matches. The CDR3 DNA follows: TGTGCCAGCAGCCCTCCCGGGACAGGGTCGACAGATACGCAGTATTTT. This codes for CASSPPGTGSTDTQYF.

CDR3 DNA sequence: TGTGCCTGGGTTCCCTTGGGGGGCTCCAATGAGCAGTTCTTC. This encodes CAWVPLGGSNEQFF. The chain uses TRBV30 and TRBJ2-1, with D perhaps given as TRBD1 or TRBD2 (6 bases each). CDR3 size: 14 residues. Germline values: CDR1 GTSNPN, CDR2 SVGIG (reference sequence). V was clipped by 5 bases and J by 6 bases, with 17 bases between them.

This chain links TRBV5-5 with TRBJ2-5; 7 bases line up with TRBD2. The CDR3 is 16 amino acids. Germline values: CDR1 SGHKS, CDR2 YYEKEE (reference sequence). V shed 3 bases, J shed 5 bases, and the junction held 13 bases outside the gene matches. The CDR3: CASSSQGGLEGETQYF. In nucleotides, the CDR3 is TGTGCCAGCAGCTCTCAGGGCGGACTAGAGGGGGAGACCCAGTACTTC.

The chain uses TRBV11-3 and TRBJ2-7; tentatively, D is TRBD2 (6 bases). Germline V gives CDR1 SGHNT, CDR2 YENEEA. The CDR3 length is 13 residues. V shed 3 bases and J shed 3 bases, with 9 bases lying between them. For the CDR3, the DNA is TGTGCCAGCAGCTTCGGGGGTAACTACGAGCAGTACTTC. Amino acid sequence: CASSFGGNYEQYF. The entire variable domain, with the rest obtained from reference TRBV11-3 and TRBJ2-7, is as follows: EAGVVQSPRYKIIEKKQPVAFWCNPISGHNTLYWYLQNLGQGPELLIRYENEEAVDDSQLPKDRFSAERLKGVDSTLKIQPAELGDSAVYLCASSFGGNYEQYFGPGTRLTVT.